This T cell receptor (beta chain) is from a study of cytomegalovirus exposure and HLA in healthy donors. V dropped 6 bases and J dropped 2 bases, with 14 bases sitting between them. Per germline, CDR1 MDHEN and CDR2 SYDVKM. This CDR3 is built from 15 residues. Primers included in the PCR were 60 Vbeta and 13 Jbeta primers. Authors' processing steps: In a later analysis, of 80 million to 90 million unique beta chains, some 10 million appeared in at least two donors. TCRdb's table, derived via immunoSEQ multiplex PCR, lists solely in-frame clones and lacks some. V, J and clone size were drawn from that table, and D and trimming were deduced from the DNA. The table shows about 87,000 clones, with over 70% occurring only once. As to this clone: Its cognate antigen is unknown.

Regarding the study as a whole: There were reportedly fewer N-insertions in an Asian-associated ancestry cluster than the roughly 670-donor mean, in a later analysis.

There were likely unrecorded immune exposures, though donors were nominally healthy when sampled. The source material was PBMCs. The V gene is TRBV28, the J gene TRBJ1-3, with D uncertain. This receptor was identified in a man aged 25-45 years in good health and CMV-seropositive. The DNA for the CDR3 is TGTGCCAGCAGCCGACTCCCCGGGACTGGAAACACCATATATTTT. Amino acid sequence: CASSRLPGTGNTIYF.